The 14 T cell receptor beta chains given below trace back to one sample, sequenced in a study of T-cell reconstitution after alpha-beta-depleted transplantation in children. Unique molecular identifiers tagged the TCRbeta library. MiXCR, applied by TCRdb to the PCR reads, yields one record per CDR3 protein. The sample shows about 610,000 distinct CDR3 sequences, over 9.5% of them seen only once. This material consisted of PBMCs from the stem cell graft donor, taken from the stem cell graft. The receptors were gathered from a human donor who donated a stem cell graft to a child with acute myeloid leukemia.

The table lists this clonotype with many counts. The chain carries TRBV10-3 and TRBJ2-3, with D maybe TRBD2 (6 bases). Trimming took 3 bases from V and 4 from J, leaving 11 bases between them. This CDR3 has 14 residues. The germline CDR1 and CDR2 sequences are ENHRY and SYGVKD. CDR3 loop: CAISDLRLADTQYF. CDR3 bases: TGTGCCATCAGTGACCTCAGACTAGCAGATACGCAGTATTTT.

V gene TRBV7-2 combines with J gene TRBJ2-6; D is possibly TRBD1 (6 bases). The V end lost 2 bases, the J end lost 2 bases, and 13 bases lay between the germline ends. Germline V gene sequence: CDR1 SGHTA, CDR2 FQGNSA. CDR3 length: 17 residues. The DNA for the CDR3 is TGTGCCAGCAGCTTAACAGGGTATGGGGCTGGGGCCAACGTCCTGACTTTC. This translates into CASSLTGYGAGANVLTF.

This clonotype was observed a few times. The chain's CDR3 is CASSLNSRAGLQETQYF. The CDR3 nucleotides read TGTGCCAGCAGCTTAAATTCCCGCGCAGGGCTCCAAGAGACCCAGTACTTC. V is TRBV7-9 and J is TRBJ2-5; possible D gene TRBD1, 5 bases. V dropped 2 bases and J dropped 1 base, with 17 bases sitting between them. Germline V lookup: CDR1 SEHNR, CDR2 FQNEAQ (reference sequence). The CDR3 sequence is 17 residues long.

This clonotype was detected many times. The chain uses TRBV20-1 and TRBJ1-1; TRBD1 matches at 9 bases. The CDR3 totals 14 residues. Germline V gene lookup returns CDR1 DFQATT and CDR2 SNEGSKA (reference sequence). V lost 6 bases and J lost 1; bases outside the gene matches: 6. The CDR3 reads CSASKGQGNTEAFF. DNA of the CDR3: TGCAGTGCCAGTAAGGGACAGGGGAACACTGAAGCTTTCTTT.

There are a few counts of this clonotype. The chain couples TRBV29-1 to TRBJ1-2; D gene ambiguous. V shed 7 bases and J shed 4 bases, with 10 bases lying between them. This CDR3 has 11 amino acids. The germline V gene encodes CDR1 SQVTM and CDR2 ANQGSEA. The CDR3 is CSARGPYGYTF. The CDR3 nucleotides are TGCAGCGCGAGAGGACCCTATGGCTACACCTTC.

The gene calls are TRBV5-1 and TRBJ2-5; D possibly corresponds to TRBD1 (7 bases). CDR3 size: 16 residues. Germline assignment: CDR1 SGHRS and CDR2 YFSETQ. Trimming cost V 4 bases and J 4 bases, with 20 bases left between them. The CDR3 loop reads CASSPGVQGGSETQYF. The CDR3 DNA sequence: TGCGCCAGCAGCCCCGGCGTCCAGGGGGGATCAGAGACCCAGTACTTC.

This clonotype has at least ten counts. The chain combines TRBV7-3 with TRBJ2-1, with 7 nucleotides matching TRBD2. Trimming took 4 bases from V and 2 from J; bases not matched to a gene: 11. The CDR3 has 17 residues. Germline loops: CDR1 SGHTA, CDR2 FQGTGA. DNA of the CDR3: TGTGCCAGCAGCTACAAGCGGGGCCCCATTCCCTACAATGAGCAGTTCTTC. Translated, it gives CASSYKRGPIPYNEQFF.

This clonotype was seen at least ten times. The V and J genes are TRBV20-1 and TRBJ2-4, with D hard to call. Germline V lookup: CDR1 DFQATT, CDR2 SNEGSKA (reference sequence). With 5 bases removed from V and 0 bases from J, the gap between germline ends came to 8 bases. The CDR3 has 13 residues. The CDR3 here is CSAQQIAKNIQYF. In nucleotides, the CDR3 is TGCAGTGCTCAACAGATAGCCAAAAACATTCAGTACTTC.

J is TRBJ2-1 and V is TRBV12-3 or TRBV12-4, with 9 bases that match TRBD2. This CDR3 is built from 15 residues. The trim removed 3 bases at V and 12 bases at J, leaving 12 bases unmatched. The CDR3 here is CASSFSGGLNDGQFF. CDR3 nucleotides: TGTGCCAGCAGTTTTAGCGGGGGACTCAATGACGGGCAGTTCTTC.

This clonotype showed up just a few times. This rearrangement joins TRBV28 to TRBJ2-3, with D unresolved. The ends were cut back, 3 bases at V and 0 bases at J, with 16 bases in the middle. This CDR3 is built from 17 residues. Per germline, CDR1 MDHEN and CDR2 SYDVKM. CDR3 DNA sequence: TGTGCCAGCAGTTTTGTGGTCGACGGAGCTAGCACAGATACGCAGTATTTT. It is translated as CASSFVVDGASTDTQYF.

This clonotype was detected once. The V and J genes are TRBV15 and TRBJ2-1; TRBD2 might be the D (5 bases). The germline V gene encodes CDR1 LNHNV and CDR2 YYDKDF (reference sequence). The CDR3 extends over 15 amino acids. V lost 1 base to trimming and J lost 3 bases, with 10 bases between them. The CDR3: CATSRVATNYNEQFF. For the CDR3, the DNA is TGTGCCACCAGCAGAGTAGCGACCAACTACAATGAGCAGTTCTTC.

This chain joins TRBV30 and TRBJ2-1, with no clear D. This CDR3 comprises 12 residues. V dropped 0 bases and J dropped 13 bases, with 13 bases sitting between them. In germline, CDR1 is GTSNPN, CDR2 SVGIG (reference sequence). In DNA form, the CDR3 reads TGTGCCTGGAGTGTAGGAACTACTGTTCAGTTCTTC. Amino acids: CAWSVGTTVQFF. Full variable domain (missing parts from reference TRBV30 and TRBJ2-1): SQTIHQWPATLVQPVGSPLSLECTVEGTSNPNLYWYRQAAGRGLQLLFYSVGIGQISSEVPQNLSASRPQDRQFILSSKKLLLSDSGFYLCAWSVGTTVQFFGPGTRLTVL.

Ten or more counts support this clonotype. The V and J genes are TRBV29-1 and TRBJ1-2, with 10 bases matching TRBD1. V gave up 7 bases and J gave up 6 bases; unmatched junction bases: 5. Germline CDR1 SQVTM, CDR2 ANQGSEA. The CDR3 has 12 residues. CDR3 sequence (DNA): TGCAGCGAGAGACAGGGGGCGAATGGCTACACCTTC. Protein: CSERQGANGYTF.

The gene calls are TRBV4-3 and TRBJ2-3, with 8 bases matching TRBD1. CDR1 and CDR2 (germline): LGHNA, YSLEER. J lost 3 bases, V lost 0 bases, and 8 bases had no gene match. CDR3 length: 17 amino acids. The CDR3 loop is CASSQDRLDRETDTQYF. In DNA, the CDR3 is TGCGCCAGCAGCCAAGATCGCCTGGACAGGGAGACAGATACGCAGTATTTT.